This T cell receptor beta chain was found in a study of radiation and T cells in renal cell carcinoma. The data were produced by immunoSEQ multiplex PCR, yet TCRdb's version contains in-frame clones alone and is incomplete. The sample has around 160,000 clones, roughly nine tenths seen once; the top ten hold 3.5% to 5%. Study observations and caveats: Top tumor clonotypes rose in blood 2 weeks post-radiation, then contracted.

The CDR3 is made up of 14 amino acids. Comments on this clone: The antigen is not known.

Time point described: baseline pretreatment blood. Treatment: 15 Gy SBRT to primary tumor, nephrectomy 4 weeks later. This sequence originates from a woman in her 70s with renal cell carcinoma. The rearrangement uses TRBV21-1 and TRBJ1-1; the table's D call, TRBD1, was not checked against the DNA. TRBV21-1 counts as a pseudogene. The sequencing used blood, collected from a patient whose treatment included radiotherapy and nephrectomy. CDR3 sequence: CASSKESRGTEAFF. CDR3 DNA: TGTGCCAGCAGCAAAGAAAGCAGGGGTACTGAAGCTTTCTTT.